Listed here are 9 T cell receptor beta chains from one sample, sequenced in a study of T cell clonality in common variable immunodeficiency. Generated by immunoSEQ multiplex PCR, the TCRdb table keeps only in-frame clones and is missing some. This sample has 60,000 to 75,000 clones and no singletons, with 1.5% to 2% in the ten largest. The specimen sequenced was peripheral blood mononuclear cells. All receptors derive from a person aged 18 to 70 in good health.

This clone was detected many times. The read stops 3 residues short of the end of the CDR3; the missing end is completed from the germline J gene. The rearrangement joins TRBV7-2 to TRBJ2-2; D not resolved. The CDR3 runs 14 residues. V shed 5 bases and J shed 0 bases, with 7 bases lying between them. Germline V gives CDR1 SGHTA, CDR2 FQGNSA. CDR3 DNA (partial): TGTGCCAGCAGCCCTCCGTCGAACACCGGGGAG. It encodes CASSPPSNTGE. The CDR3 reads in full as CASSPPSNTGELFF.

In its sample, this clone was seen many times. The CDR3 goes on 3 residues after the read ends, and that part is filled in from the germline J gene. The chain combines TRBV5-6 with TRBJ2-5; D is unresolved. This CDR3 has 14 residues. Trimming took off 0 bases at V and 5 bases at J, with 11 bases between the two ends. In germline, CDR1 is SGHDT, CDR2 YYEEEE. CDR3: CASSLGLLSETQYF. The DNA read from the CDR3 is TGTGCCAGCAGCTTGGGACTTCTGTCGGAGACC.

This clone was seen at least ten times. The CDR3 end is not reached by the read, which stops 3 residues before it; the germline J gene fills it in. The chain combines TRBV30 with TRBJ2-7; TRBD1 is a possible D gene (6 bases). V lost 5 bases, J lost 0 bases, and 14 bases lay in between. CDR1 and CDR2 (germline): GTSNPN, SVGIG (reference sequence). This CDR3 region has 14 residues. The sequenced CDR3 bases are TGTGCCTGGGAAGATGACAGGTCCTCCTACGAG. Translating it yields CAWEDDRSSYE. The complete CDR3 protein is CAWEDDRSSYEQYF.

Many counts were recorded for this clone. The CDR3 extends 3 residues past the end of the read, so its final part is completed from the germline J gene. The chain employs TRBV13 and TRBJ2-2, with 7 nucleotides matching TRBD2. V trimming: 3 bases; J trimming: 5 bases; junction bases outside the gene matches: 6. The CDR3 consists of 15 residues. From germline, CDR1 is PRHDT and CDR2 FYEKMQ (reference sequence). Partial CDR3 DNA: TGTGCCAGCAGCTTTGCGGGAGTGGGAACCGGGGAG. This encodes CASSFAGVGTGE. The full CDR3 sequence reads CASSFAGVGTGELFF.

This clone was recorded many times. The CDR3 extends 3 residues past the end of the read, so its final part is completed from the germline J gene. The chain recombines TRBV4-2 with TRBJ2-1, with D tentatively TRBD2 (6 bases). CDR1 is LGHNA and CDR2 is YNFKEQ in the germline V gene. V was cut by 4 bases and J by 4 bases, with 11 bases left in between. The CDR3 has 14 amino acids. Incomplete CDR3 DNA: TGTGCCAGCAGCCTCGGGACTCTTTACAATGAG. Its protein product is CASSLGTLYNE. The full-length CDR3 reads as CASSLGTLYNEQFF.

This clone was counted many times. The CDR3 is cut off 3 residues early in the read; its end comes from the germline J gene. The sample has other DNA sequences that encode this CDR3 too. The chain uses TRBV7-9 and TRBJ2-7, with 14 positions matching TRBD2. CDR3 size: 14 residues. Germline CDR1 reads SEHNR; CDR2 reads FQNEAQ (reference sequence). The ends lost 5 bases at V and 6 bases at J; junction bases unmatched: 3. The covered CDR3 bases are TGTGCCAGCAGCCCCGGGACTAGCGGGAGCGAG. Encoded protein: CASSPGTSGSE. The full CDR3 is CASSPGTSGSEQYF.

A remark on this clone: The CDR3 end lies 3 residues beyond the end of the read and is filled in from the germline J gene. The chain is built from TRBV20-1 and TRBJ2-1, with 10 bases fitting TRBD2. In germline, CDR1 is DFQATT, CDR2 SNEGSKA (reference sequence). The CDR3 is 15 residues long. J gave up 7 bases and V 3 bases, and 9 bases lay outside the gene matches. The CDR3 protein is CSARELAGEENEQFF. Partial CDR3 DNA: TGCAGTGCTAGGGAGCTAGCGGGAGAAGAAAATGAG.

This clone came up many times. The read comes to an end 3 residues before the CDR3 does, leaving the germline J gene to fill in the end. The chain links TRBV18 to TRBJ1-2; tentative D call: TRBD1 (6 bases). This CDR3 contains 16 residues. Germline V gives CDR1 KGHSH, CDR2 LQKENI. The V end lost 2 bases, the J end lost 6 bases, and 19 bases lay between the germline ends. The sequenced part of the CDR3 DNA is TGTGCCAGCTCACCAGGGGCGGCGGGGGCCTTTGATGGC. It specifies CASSPGAAGAFDG. The full CDR3 protein reads CASSPGAAGAFDGYTF.

This clone has a count of ten or more. The junction does not match germline at one end; this may be a read error. The read ends 3 residues before the CDR3 terminus; that terminus is restored from the germline J gene. The rearrangement links TRBV4-2 to TRBJ1-2; 7 bases are shared with TRBD1. The CDR3 has 15 amino acids. CDR1 is LGHNA and CDR2 is YNFKEQ in the germline V gene. The CDR3 DNA, read in part, is TGCGCCAGCAGCCAATACCGGGACAGCTACTATGGC. Translating gives CASSQYRDSYYG. From start to end, the CDR3 is CASSQYRDSYYGYTF.